This TCR beta chain derives from a study of cytomegalovirus exposure and HLA in healthy donors. Study-wide results and caveats: In a later analysis, a genetic analysis reported fewer productive-TCR N-insertions in an Asian-associated ancestry cluster than the cohort average. Listed as cytomegalovirus-associated were 164 TCR beta chains.

Healthy bone marrow donors made up the donors. This CDR3 region has 16 residues. CDR1 and CDR2 (germline): SGDLS, YYNGEE. V shed 0 bases, J shed 3 bases, and the junction held 5 bases outside the gene matches. Researchers ran the PCR with 60 Vbeta and 13 Jbeta primers. In the authors' workflow: The authors later counted roughly 77 million unique TCR beta chains, some 10 million of them shared. Sequenced by immunoSEQ multiplex PCR; TCRdb stores in-frame clones only, minus some. From that table come the V and J calls and clone size; the DNA was used to work out D and trimming. The sample lists under 200,000 clones, approximately 79% occurring once. A word on this clone: Its target is unknown.

The V and J genes are TRBV9 and TRBJ2-2, with TRBD2 matching 7 bases. The specimen sequenced was PBMCs. This TCR came from a woman in her 40s in good health and CMV-seronegative. For the CDR3, the DNA is TGTGCCAGCAGCGTAGGGCCCGCGGGGGACACCGGGGAGCTGTTTTTT. It codes for CASSVGPAGDTGELFF.